This TCR beta chain was found in a study of T cell responses to AZD1222 COVID-19 vaccine. The study, taken as a whole, reports: At 160-218 and 743-854, vaccine-associated CD4 TCRs were dominant, and they spanned spike. AZD1222 recipients seropositive at baseline numbered only 6 or 7. A mostly white British donor set with more females was recruited, and clonal diversity was possibly underestimated. Nearly half of unique spike-specific TCRs reportedly avoided B.1.351 and B.1.1.7 mutated regions.

Only in-frame clones appear in the TCRdb table, and some are missing; sequencing was by immunoSEQ multiplex PCR. Of approximately 200,000 clones in the sample, more than 75% were seen once. Points on this clone: Its antigen is unidentified.

CDR1 is SGDLS, CDR2 YYNGEE, per germline. CDR3 length: 17 amino acids. Trimming pared 1 base from V and 0 bases from J, leaving 14 bases between. The chain couples TRBV9 to TRBJ1-3; D remains ambiguous. Specimen: peripheral blood, collected on day 0 of MenACWY control vaccination. This TCR was sampled from an adult in good health. DNA of the CDR3: TGTGCCAGCAGCGTATCCCCGTCAGCGGGCTCTGGAAACACCATATATTTT. It encodes CASSVSPSAGSGNTIYF.